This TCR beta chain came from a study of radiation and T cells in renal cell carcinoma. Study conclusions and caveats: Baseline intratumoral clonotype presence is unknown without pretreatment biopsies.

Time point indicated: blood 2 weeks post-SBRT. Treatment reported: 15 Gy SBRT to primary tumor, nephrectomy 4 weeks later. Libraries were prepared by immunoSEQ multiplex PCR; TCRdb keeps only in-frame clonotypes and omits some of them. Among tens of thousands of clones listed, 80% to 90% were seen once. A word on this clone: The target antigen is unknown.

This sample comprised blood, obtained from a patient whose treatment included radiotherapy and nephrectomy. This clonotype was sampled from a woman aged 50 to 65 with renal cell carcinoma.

In nucleotides, the CDR3 is TGTGCCAGCACCCCAGCGGGGACGATCTACAATGAGCAGTTCTTC. The encoded protein is CASTPAGTIYNEQFF. The chain couples TRBV27 to TRBJ2-1, with 7 bases fitting TRBD2. V lost 7 bases to trimming and J lost 3 bases; unmatched junction nucleotides: 9. The CDR3 sequence is 15 residues long. Per the germline V gene, CDR1 is MNHEY and CDR2 is SMNVEV (reference sequence).